This entry lists 26 T cell receptor beta chains sequenced from one sample in a study of T cell repertoires in cytomegalovirus infection. TCRdb passed the reads through MiXCR, listing each CDR3 protein once. The sample holds more than 650,000 distinct CDR3 sequences, less than 40% seen once. Material: PBMCs. The receptors were gathered from a human donor in good health (CMV status not recorded). Some clones in this sample may be carry-over from other donors' samples.

The chain uses TRBV29-1 and TRBJ2-5; tentatively, D is TRBD1 (6 bases). Germline values: CDR1 SQVTM, CDR2 ANQGSEA. Trimming took off 7 bases at V and 0 bases at J, with 15 bases between the two ends. This CDR3 is built from 14 residues. CDR3 region: CSAPGTPNQETQYF. The CDR3 nucleotides read TGCAGCGCCCCAGGGACACCGAACCAAGAGACCCAGTACTTC.

This sequence joins TRBV24-1 and TRBJ2-3; a weak D match, TRBD2 (6 bases). The CDR3 is made up of 16 amino acids. Germline loops: CDR1 KGHDR, CDR2 SFDVKD. Trimming stripped 5 bases from V and 0 bases from J, with 14 bases between. CDR3 residues: CATSVETAGSTDTQYF. CDR3 bases: TGTGCCACCAGTGTTGAGACCGCGGGAAGCACAGATACGCAGTATTTT.

The CDR3 reads CATSRDRTWEQYF. The CDR3 DNA reads TGTGCCACCAGCAGAGACAGGACCTGGGAGCAGTACTTC. The chain recombines TRBV15 with TRBJ2-7; unclear D gene. Germline V gene data show CDR1 as LNHNV and CDR2 as YYDKDF (reference sequence). There are 13 residues in the CDR3. V lost 0 bases, J lost 7 bases, and 10 bases lay in between.

The rearrangement uses TRBV27 and TRBJ2-1; no reliable D call. Germline CDR1 and CDR2: MNHEY and SMNVEV (reference sequence). The length of the CDR3 is 13 residues. V shed 5 bases and J shed 4 bases, with 9 bases lying between them. The CDR3, as DNA: TGTGCCAGCAGTAGGGCCAGATACAATGAGCAGTTCTTC. Its protein is CASSRARYNEQFF.

The chain couples TRBV18 to TRBJ2-2; TRBD2 matches 12 bases. There are 20 residues in the CDR3. V shed 6 bases and J 4 bases; nucleotides not matched to a gene: 18. The germline V gene has CDR1 KGHSH and CDR2 LQKENI. This CDR3 reads CASSPWMTSGSTGRTGELFF. For the CDR3, the DNA is TGTGCCAGCTCTCCATGGATGACTAGCGGGAGTACGGGGCGCACCGGGGAGCTGTTTTTT.

V and J are TRBV5-1 and TRBJ2-1; 10 positions match TRBD2. The germline gives CDR1 SGHRS, CDR2 YFSETQ. J gave up 11 bases and V 4 bases, and 12 bases lay outside the gene matches. This CDR3 region has 15 residues. The CDR3 DNA follows: TGCGCCAGCAGCCTAACTAGCGGGACTATGGGACAGCAGTTCTTC. Encoded protein: CASSLTSGTMGQQFF.

This clonotype was seen many times. The chain employs TRBV6-5 and TRBJ2-4; 10 nucleotides match TRBD1. This CDR3 region has 16 residues. The germline V gene encodes CDR1 MNHEY and CDR2 SVGAGI. J was trimmed by 6 bases and V by 0 bases; bases with no gene match: 5. CDR3 coding DNA: TGTGCCAGCAGTTACTCAGACAGGGGGCGTAGAAACATTCAGTACTTC. Amino acid sequence: CASSYSDRGRRNIQYF.

This clonotype came up a few times. This chain connects TRBV20-1 to TRBJ1-1; D gene ambiguous. The CDR3 has 12 amino acids. Germline loops: CDR1 DFQATT, CDR2 SNEGSKA (reference sequence). Trimming pared 3 bases from V and 3 bases from J, leaving 8 bases between. The CDR3 loop is CSASSGDTEAFF. DNA of the CDR3: TGCAGTGCTAGTTCCGGGGACACTGAAGCTTTCTTT.

The chain recombines TRBV5-1 with TRBJ2-1; TRBD2 aligns across 10 bases. CDR3 length: 14 amino acids. Germline V gene sequence: CDR1 SGHRS, CDR2 YFSETQ. The junction had 3 bases not matched to a gene; V was cut back by 1 base and J by 8 bases. CDR3 sequence: CASSLSSGSDEQFF. CDR3 nucleotides: TGCGCCAGCAGCTTGTCTAGCGGGAGTGATGAGCAGTTCTTC.

This clonotype occurred many times. The rearrangement links TRBV7-6 to TRBJ2-3; D unresolved. Per germline, CDR1 SGHVS and CDR2 FNYEAQ. This CDR3 is built from 13 residues. V shed 3 bases and J shed 6 bases, with 10 bases lying between them. CDR3 sequence (DNA): TGTGCCAGCAGCTTGGGGATCGAGGATACGCAGTATTTT. Translating it yields CASSLGIEDTQYF. Full variable domain (missing parts from reference TRBV7-6 and TRBJ2-3): GAGVSQSPRYKVTKRGQDVALRCDPISGHVSLYWYRQALGQGPEFLTYFNYEAQQDKSGLPNDRFSAERPEGSISTLTIQRTEQRDSAMYRCASSLGIEDTQYFGPGTRLTVL.

The chain employs TRBV4-2 and TRBJ1-2, with D possibly matching TRBD1 (6 bases). CDR3 length: 16 residues. Germline V CDR1 and CDR2: LGHNA, YNFKEQ. Deletions cut 0 bases from V and 5 bases from J, with 16 bases between. The CDR3 DNA follows: TGTGCCAGCAGCCAAGATGAGACAGGAAAGTTGTATGGCTACACCTTC. Translation: CASSQDETGKLYGYTF.

The J gene is TRBJ2-7, the V gene TRBV5-1; D not certain. Germline CDR1 and CDR2: SGHRS and YFSETQ. CDR3 length equals 15 residues. Trimming pared 0 bases from V and 1 base from J, leaving 11 bases between. The CDR3 protein is CASSLDIERSYEQYF. Here the CDR3 DNA reads TGCGCCAGCAGCTTGGATATAGAGAGATCCTACGAGCAGTACTTC.

The chain links TRBV4-1 to TRBJ2-3; D is undetermined. V was cut by 1 base and J by 7 bases, with 18 bases left in between. This CDR3 has 16 residues. CDR1 is MGHRA and CDR2 is YSYEKL in the germline V gene. Here the CDR3 DNA reads TGCGCCAGCAGCCAAGCCCCAGGCTTCCCTGGGAATACGCAGTATTTT. This gives the protein CASSQAPGFPGNTQYF.

The chain carries TRBV9 and TRBJ2-1; TRBD2 aligns across 10 bases. Germline lookup yields CDR1 SGDLS and CDR2 YYNGEE. The CDR3 length is 16 residues. Trimming took 0 bases from V and 5 from J; bases not matched to a gene: 5. Written as DNA, the CDR3 is TGTGCCAGCAGCGTAGTTAGCGGGAGGACGAACAATGAGCAGTTCTTC. It translates to CASSVVSGRTNNEQFF.

Comments on this clonotype: The conserved final phenylalanine or tryptophan is absent from the CDR3, which likely points to a read error. The chain has TRBV6-1 and TRBJ2-1, with 8 bases identical to TRBD1. In germline, CDR1 is MNHNS, CDR2 SASEGT. The CDR3 sequence is 13 residues long. The ends lost 6 bases at V and 12 bases at J; junction bases unmatched: 10. CDR3 coding DNA: TGTGCCAGCAGCCCAAGCCCCGACAGGGGGCAGTTCTAC. It encodes CASSPSPDRGQFY.

The V and J genes are TRBV9 and TRBJ2-3, with 8 bases lining up with TRBD1. CDR1 and CDR2 from the germline V gene are SGDLS and YYNGEE. This CDR3 has 20 amino acids. With 1 base clipped from V and 0 bases from J, the junction kept 16 bases outside the gene matches. CDR3 bases: TGTGCCAGCAGCGTATCCCCCGGGACAGGAGCTCCTTCTAGCACAGATACGCAGTATTTT. Protein product: CASSVSPGTGAPSSTDTQYF.

This clonotype was recorded at least ten times. The V gene is TRBV7-2, the J gene TRBJ1-5; D remains ambiguous. The CDR3 length is 16 residues. Deletions cut 5 bases from V and 7 bases from J, with 21 bases between. CDR1 is SGHTA, CDR2 FQGNSA, per germline. The CDR3 sequence is CASSPTWEIGAQPQHF. The DNA of the CDR3 is TGTGCCAGCAGCCCCACGTGGGAAATAGGAGCCCAGCCCCAGCATTTT. Full variable domain (outside the CDR3, taken from reference TRBV7-2 and TRBJ1-5): GAGVSQSPSNKVTEKGKDVELRCDPISGHTALYWYRQSLGQGLEFLIYFQGNSAPDKSGLPSDRFSAERTGGSVSTLTIQRTQQEDSAVYLCASSPTWEIGAQPQHFGDGTRLSIL.

Here the CDR3 reads CASSFVRADNEKLFF. The CDR3 DNA reads as TGTGCCAGCAGTTTCGTTAGGGCGGATAATGAAAAACTGTTTTTT. The V gene is TRBV6-8, the J gene TRBJ1-4, with D unresolved. Trimming removed 4 bases from V and 4 bases from J, with 13 bases in between. Per the germline V gene, CDR1 is MNHGY and CDR2 is SAAAGT. The length of the CDR3 is 15 residues.

This clonotype has only a few counts. The chain is built from TRBV7-8 and TRBJ2-2, with 9 bases lining up with TRBD1. The CDR3 is 16 amino acids. Germline V gene lookup returns CDR1 SGHVS and CDR2 FQNEAQ. V shed 2 bases and J 6 bases; nucleotides not matched to a gene: 7. The CDR3 sequence is CASSLLGQGTPGELFF. The CDR3 nucleotides are TGTGCCAGCAGCTTACTGGGACAGGGAACACCCGGGGAGCTGTTTTTT.

This clonotype came up a few times. The rearrangement joins TRBV7-2 to TRBJ2-1; 9 bases line up with TRBD2. CDR1 is SGHTA and CDR2 is FQGNSA in the germline V gene. This CDR3 has 18 amino acids. The ends lost 2 bases at V and 0 bases at J; junction bases unmatched: 8. For the CDR3, the DNA is TGTGCCAGCAGCTTATTGAGCGGGGGGACCATCTCCTACAATGAGCAGTTCTTC. Amino acid sequence: CASSLLSGGTISYNEQFF.

This clonotype was seen only a few times. V gene TRBV28 combines with J gene TRBJ1-6; no definite D call. Trimming removed 7 bases at V and 0 bases at J, with 10 bases between. The CDR3 runs to 15 residues. The germline V gene has CDR1 MDHEN and CDR2 SYDVKM. CDR3 sequence: CASTLGSSYNSPLHF. The CDR3 DNA sequence: TGTGCCAGCACCCTCGGAAGCTCCTATAATTCACCCCTCCACTTT.

The chain uses TRBV19 and TRBJ1-1; D possibly corresponds to TRBD1 (5 bases). CDR1 and CDR2 from the germline V gene are LNHDA and SQIVND (reference sequence). The V gene lost 6 bases and the J gene lost 6 bases, with 17 bases spanning the gap. This CDR3 spans 14 amino acids. CDR3 nucleotides: TGTGCCAGTAGAAGCGGGGCCGGCGTCTCTGAAGCTTTCTTT. This translates into CASRSGAGVSEAFF.

For this clonotype: Possible read error: a much larger clone is one base away. V usage is TRBV7-1 and J usage is TRBJ2-1; a weak D match, TRBD1 (5 bases). TRBV7-1 is labeled an ORF, and its function is uncertain. Trimming cost V 5 bases and J 0 bases, with 14 bases left between them. The CDR3 covers 16 residues. The CDR3 DNA sequence: TGTGCCAGCAGCAACCTAGGAAGGGGCTCCTACAATGAGCAGTTCTTC. This codes for CASSNLGRGSYNEQFF.

The chain couples TRBV27 to TRBJ1-1, with TRBD1 identical over 8 bases. This CDR3 region has 16 residues. The V and J ends lost 7 bases and 2 bases, in that order; junction bases with no gene match: 12. The germline CDR1 and CDR2 sequences are MNHEY and SMNVEV (reference sequence). CDR3 region: CASTKYRTGLNTEAFF. CDR3 nucleotides: TGTGCCAGCACTAAATACCGGACAGGGCTAAACACTGAAGCTTTCTTT.

The chain joins TRBV19 to TRBJ1-5, with D possibly TRBD1 on 6 matching bases. The V and J ends lost 9 bases and 0 bases respectively, with 15 bases between them. The CDR3 sequence is 15 residues long. The germline CDR1 and CDR2 sequences are LNHDA and SQIVND (reference sequence). CDR3 protein: CASGWRGVSNQPQHF. CDR3 coding DNA: TGTGCCAGCGGGTGGAGGGGGGTTAGCAATCAGCCCCAGCATTTT.

There are a few counts of this clonotype. The V gene is TRBV5-1, the J gene TRBJ1-2; 7 positions match TRBD1. With 5 bases clipped from V and 5 bases from J, the junction kept 12 bases outside the gene matches. The CDR3 loop spans 15 amino acids. CDR1 SGHRS and CDR2 YFSETQ come from the germline V gene. The CDR3 spells CASRKEGQFHYGYTF. CDR3 DNA sequence: TGCGCCAGCAGAAAGGAGGGACAGTTCCATTATGGCTACACCTTC. The whole variable domain, filled in from reference TRBV5-1 and TRBJ1-2, reads KAGVTQTPRYLIKTRGQQVTLSCSPISGHRSVSWYQQTPGQGLQFLFEYFSETQRNKGNFPGRFSGRQFSNSRSEMNVSTLELGDSALYLCASRKEGQFHYGYTFGSGTRLTVV.